The 2 T cell receptor beta chains below come from one sample, sequenced in a study of shared clonotypes between healthy human individuals. Cells designated naive CD8 were CD45RO-negative and were positively selected for CCR7, with terminally differentiated effector memory CD45RA+ cells excluded. Libraries were prepared by immunoSEQ multiplex PCR; TCRdb keeps only in-frame clonotypes and omits some of them. The sample yields roughly 2.1 million clones, just over 90% seen once. The sequencing input was naive CD8+ T cells from PBMCs. All receptors come from a young man in good health. Some clones in this sample may be carry-over from other donors' samples.

The table lists this clone with a count of one. This sample includes further DNA sequences coding for the same CDR3. The chain is built from TRBV10-1 and TRBJ2-7; no clear D. The CDR3 is made up of 13 amino acids. V was clipped by 0 bases and J by 4 bases, with 7 bases between them. Germline CDR1 is WNHNN and CDR2 is SYGVQD (reference sequence). The CDR3 nucleotides read TGCGCCAGCAGTGAGTCCTGGGGTTACGAGCAGTACTTC. Protein product: CASSESWGYEQYF.

This chain joins TRBV9 and TRBJ2-1, with unresolved D. CDR1 and CDR2 from the germline V gene are SGDLS and YYNGEE. The CDR3 sequence is 15 residues long. V dropped 4 bases and J dropped 2 bases, with 13 bases sitting between them. The CDR3 loop is CASSLSSGPYNEQFF. In DNA, the CDR3 is TGTGCCAGCAGCCTGAGCTCTGGCCCCTACAATGAGCAGTTCTTC.